A selection of T cell receptor beta chains follows, all from one sample in a study of memory CD4+ T cells and cytomegalovirus serostatus. Here immunoSEQ multiplex PCR was the method, and the copy in TCRdb shows in-frame clones only, minus some. Of about 56,000 clones listed, around 76% were seen once; the top ten hold over 0.35%. The sequenced material came from memory CD4+ T cells from blood. The receptors were gathered from an adult in good health and CMV-seronegative. Both conserved end residues are part of each CDR3. A D gene is named only where the DNA matches it firmly. Expanded clones get a size class; other rows say once, few or many, or leave the size out.

D gene	V gene	clone size	J gene	CDR3 DNA	CDR3 protein
.	TRBV5-4	.	TRBJ1-1	TGTGCCAGCAGCTTACCAGGACAGAGGTACACTGAAGCTTTCTTT	CASSLPGQRYTEAFF
TRBD1	TRBV15	.	TRBJ2-2	TGTGCCACCAGCAACTCGCCGACAGGGGACGGGGAGCTGTTTTTT	CATSNSPTGDGELFF
.	TRBV5-6	once	TRBJ2-7	TGTGCCAGCAGCTTCGACCGCGAGCAGTACTTC	CASSFDREQYF
.	TRBV7-2	.	TRBJ1-4	TGTGCCAGCAGCTTGACAGGTCCTAATGAAAAACTGTTTTTT	CASSLTGPNEKLFF
.	TRBV13	.	TRBJ1-5	TGTGCCAGCAGGGCTGACCTTTTGGGACAGCCCCAGCATTTT	CASRADLLGQPQHF
.	TRBV28	.	TRBJ1-2	TGTGCCAGCAGTTTATGGGACAGATATGGCTACACCTTC	CASSLWDRYGYTF
.	TRBV10-3	.	TRBJ2-3	TGTGCCATCAGTGAGGAGGTGGACAGGAGGGCGCAGTATTTT	CAISEEVDRRAQYF
.	TRBV5-6	.	TRBJ1-2	TGTGCCAGCAGCTTGGCATCTGGGGGCTACACCTTC	CASSLASGGYTF
.	TRBV7-9	.	TRBJ1-1	TGTGCCAGCAGCTTAGATCTGGGACTCACTGAAGCTTTCTTT	CASSLDLGLTEAFF
.	TRBV7-9	few	TRBJ1-3	TGTGCCAGCAGCTTCTCCAGGGGACTCTCTGGAAACACCATATATTTT	CASSFSRGLSGNTIYF
.	TRBV5-6	.	TRBJ2-7	TGTGCCAGCAGCTTGTATCAGGGGTACGAGCAGTACTTC	CASSLYQGYEQYF
TRBD2	TRBV4-3	.	TRBJ2-4	TGCGCCAGCAGCCCTGGACTAGCGGGGAAAAACATTCAGTACTTC	CASSPGLAGKNIQYF
TRBD1	TRBV6-6	.	TRBJ1-6	TGTGCCAGCAGTTACTCGGGACAGGGTAATTCACCCCTCCACTTT	CASSYSGQGNSPLHF
TRBD1	TRBV7-9	.	TRBJ2-1	TGTGCCAGCAGCTCTTACAGGGGGCAGAATGAGCAGTTCTTC	CASSSYRGQNEQFF
.	TRBV6-1	.	TRBJ2-7	TGTGCCAGCACTCAAGTGGCTACCGCCTACGAGCAGTACTTC	CASTQVATAYEQYF
.	TRBV6-6	.	TRBJ1-2	TGTGCCAGCAGTTCTACAGGGTACGGCTACACCTTC	CASSSTGYGYTF
TRBD1	TRBV7-3	.	TRBJ2-5	TGTGCCAGCAGCGCGGGACAGGGCCAAGAGACCCAGTACTTC	CASSAGQGQETQYF
.	TRBV6-1	.	TRBJ1-1	TGTGCCAGCAGAGAACTTGTGGGACACCCGGGAGCTTTCTTT	CASRELVGHPGAFF
.	TRBV6-6	once	TRBJ1-2	TGTGCCAGCAGTTACTCGAGTGGGGCTAACTATGGCTACACCTTC	CASSYSSGANYGYTF
.	TRBV18	.	TRBJ1-2	TGTGCCAGCTCCGTAGCGGGGTTTAACTATGGCTACACCTTC	CASSVAGFNYGYTF
TRBD2	TRBV4-3	.	TRBJ2-3	TGCGCCAGCAGCCTAGTAGCGGGGGGGACAGATACGCAGTATTTT	CASSLVAGGTDTQYF
.	TRBV2	.	TRBJ1-2	TGTGCCAGCAGTGAACGTCAGTACTATGGCTACACCTTC	CASSERQYYGYTF
.	TRBV5-6	.	TRBJ1-6	TGTGCCAGCAGCTTGGGTCGGGAGGCGCCCCTCCACTTT	CASSLGREAPLHF
.	TRBV30	.	TRBJ1-2	TGTGCCTGGTTGCAGGGGCGGAAAGGCTACACCTTC	CAWLQGRKGYTF
.	TRBV27	once	TRBJ1-2	TGTGCCAGCAGTTTATCGAGGGCAGCCCATGACTACACCTTC	CASSLSRAAHDYTF
TRBD2	TRBV7-2	.	TRBJ2-3	TGTGCCAGCAGCAAAAGAAGCGGGGGAAACACAGATACGCAGTATTTT	CASSKRSGGNTDTQYF
TRBD1	TRBV5-1	.	TRBJ2-5	TGCGCCAGCAGCTTGCAGGGGGCGGAGACCCAGTACTTC	CASSLQGAETQYF
TRBD1	TRBV2	.	TRBJ1-2	TGTGCCAGCAGGGTCGGAGACAGGGGCTATGGCTACACCTTC	CASRVGDRGYGYTF
TRBD1	TRBV9	.	TRBJ1-2	TGTGCCAGCAGGGCTGGGACAGGTCTATACTATGGCTACACCTTC	CASRAGTGLYYGYTF
.	TRBV7-2	.	TRBJ2-3	TGTGCCAGCAGCTTAGGGGGCGGGTATGATACGCAGTATTTT	CASSLGGGYDTQYF
TRBD2	TRBV7-2	once	TRBJ2-5	TGTGCCAGCAGCTTAGACCCTAGCGGAGAGACCCAGTACTTC	CASSLDPSGETQYF
.	TRBV2	.	TRBJ2-5	TGTGCCAGCACCGGTTCCATTGGACAAGACCAAGAGACCCAGTACTTC	CASTGSIGQDQETQYF
.	TRBV6-1	.	TRBJ1-4	TGTGCCAGCGGGGTGGTCTCAACTAATGAAAAACTGTTTTTT	CASGVVSTNEKLFF
.	TRBV6-1	.	TRBJ1-3	TGTGCCAGCAGTGAATCCCCCGGACAGAATGTAGGAAACACCATATATTTT	CASSESPGQNVGNTIYF
.	TRBV16	.	TRBJ1-2	TGTGCCAGCAGCCAATCCAGGGACGGCTACACCTTC	CASSQSRDGYTF
.	TRBV7-2	.	TRBJ1-4	TGTGCCAGCAGCCCCCGAGTGGGGTTTAATGAAAAACTGTTTTTT	CASSPRVGFNEKLFF
TRBD1	TRBV27	.	TRBJ1-1	TGTGCCAGTAGATTCAGGGGGGAGAACACTGAAGCTTTCTTT	CASRFRGENTEAFF
.	TRBV30	few	TRBJ1-5	TGTGCCTGGAGCAGCAGGAAAAGGGGAAATCAGCCCCAGCATTTT	CAWSSRKRGNQPQHF
.	TRBV7-9	.	TRBJ1-6	TGTGCCAGCAGCCAGGGGAATTCACCCCTCCACTTT	CASSQGNSPLHF
TRBD2	TRBV19	.	TRBJ2-3	TGTGCCAGTAGTGAAGCGGGGGGGCTTCTCTCCACAGATACGCAGTATTTT	CASSEAGGLLSTDTQYF
.	TRBV2	.	TRBJ1-1	TGTGCCAGCAGTGTTGGAGGGAACACTGAAGCTTTCTTT	CASSVGGNTEAFF
.	TRBV10-3	.	TRBJ1-2	TGTGCCATCAGTGAGCTATCAGGGGCGAGGGGCTACACCTTC	CAISELSGARGYTF
.	TRBV7-9	.	TRBJ2-2	TGTGCCAGCAGCTTAAGTGGGAGGAACACCGGGGAGCTGTTTTTT	CASSLSGRNTGELFF
.	TRBV28	.	TRBJ2-6	TGTGCCAGCAGAACCCCGGGGGGGGCCAACGTCCTGACTTTC	CASRTPGGANVLTF
.	TRBV25-1	.	TRBJ2-2	TGTGCCAGCAAGACGGACATAGCGAACACCGGGGAGCTGTTTTTT	CASKTDIANTGELFF
TRBD2	TRBV11-2	once	TRBJ2-7	TGTGCCAGCAGCCCGAGAGCGGGGGACTACGAGCAGTACTTC	CASSPRAGDYEQYF
.	TRBV10-3	.	TRBJ2-7	TGTGCCATCAGTGAATTGGACGAGCAGTACTTC	CAISELDEQYF
.	TRBV5-5	.	TRBJ1-1	TGTGCCAGCAGACGTACGATGAACACTGAAGCTTTCTTT	CASRRTMNTEAFF
TRBD1	TRBV29-1	.	TRBJ1-1	TGCAGCGCCCGGGACAGGGAAACTGAAGCTTTCTTT	CSARDRETEAFF
.	TRBV28	.	TRBJ1-3	TGTGCCAGCAGGGCACAGGGTCTCTCTGGAAACACCATATATTTT	CASRAQGLSGNTIYF
.	TRBV5-6	.	TRBJ2-5	TGTGCCAGCAGCTTGGCCGGGCAAGCTCAAGAGACCCAGTACTTC	CASSLAGQAQETQYF
TRBD2	TRBV7-2	.	TRBJ2-1	TGTGCCAGCAGCTCTTCAGCGGGGGCCTACAATGAGCAGTTCTTC	CASSSSAGAYNEQFF
.	TRBV11-2	.	TRBJ1-1	TGTGCCAGCAGCAATAATCCCATGAACACTGAAGCTTTCTTT	CASSNNPMNTEAFF
.	TRBV2	.	TRBJ2-5	TGTGCCAGCAGTGAATTTGAGACCCAGTACTTC	CASSEFETQYF
.	TRBV2	.	TRBJ1-2	TGTGCCAGCAGTGAAAGGACAGCCTCCATCTATGGCTACACCTTC	CASSERTASIYGYTF
.	TRBV4-2	.	TRBJ2-2	TGTGCCAGCAGCCAAGTCAGCAACGCGAACACCGGGGAGCTGTTTTTT	CASSQVSNANTGELFF
.	TRBV7-2	.	TRBJ1-2	TGTGCCAGCAGTACTCAGTTAGGGACTGGCTACACCTTC	CASSTQLGTGYTF